Below are 28 T cell receptor beta chains sequenced from a single sample in a study of cytomegalovirus exposure and HLA in healthy donors. The PCR employed 60 Vbeta primers together with 13 Jbeta primers. Sequencing used immunoSEQ multiplex PCR; TCRdb keeps in-frame clones, though not all of them. The sample has 110,000 or so clones, 70% to 85% seen once. Sequenced: PBMCs. Receptor source: a middle-aged woman in good health and CMV-seropositive.

The rearrangement uses TRBV19 and TRBJ2-1; TRBD2 matches at 15 bases. The germline V gene has CDR1 LNHDA and CDR2 SQIVND (reference sequence). The V gene end was trimmed by 4 bases and the J gene end by 2 bases; junction bases not matched to a gene: 6. This CDR3 is built from 18 residues. The CDR3 nucleotides read TGTGCCAGTAGTAGACCGGGACTAGCGGGGGGCCCCTACAATGAGCAGTTCTTC. As protein: CASSRPGLAGGPYNEQFF. The full variable domain, in which reference TRBV19 and TRBJ2-1 provide the parts outside the CDR3, is DGGITQSPKYLFRKEGQNVTLSCEQNLNHDAMYWYRQDPGQGLRLIYYSQIVNDFQKGDIAEGYSVSREKKESFPLTVTSAQKNPTAFYLCASSRPGLAGGPYNEQFFGPGTRLTVL.

The chain couples TRBV27 to TRBJ2-3; a possible D gene is TRBD1 (6 bases). The V end was cut by 4 bases, the J end by 0 bases, with 14 bases between. There are 16 residues in the CDR3. CDR1 and CDR2 (germline): MNHEY, SMNVEV (reference sequence). In DNA, the CDR3 is TGTGCCAGCAGTTCCCTGACAGGTAGGAGCACAGATACGCAGTATTTT. It is translated as CASSSLTGRSTDTQYF.

The chain employs TRBV14 and TRBJ1-1; a weak D match, TRBD1 (6 bases). Germline V gene sequence: CDR1 SGHDN, CDR2 FVKESK. V shed 3 bases and J shed 4 bases, with 9 bases lying between them. The CDR3 is 13 amino acids. CDR3 nucleotides: TGTGCCAGCAGCCAGAGGGGGTTCACTGAAGCTTTCTTT. It is translated as CASSQRGFTEAFF.

This rearrangement joins TRBV6-5 to TRBJ1-1; maybe TRBD1 (6 bases). Trimming stripped 6 bases from V and 4 bases from J, with 12 bases between. The CDR3 loop spans 13 amino acids. Germline V gene data show CDR1 as MNHEY and CDR2 as SVGAGI. CDR3: CASRLQGSTEAFF. The CDR3 region has the DNA TGTGCCAGCAGGTTACAGGGAAGCACTGAAGCTTTCTTT.

In this sample, this clone turned up a few times. V and J are TRBV6-5 and TRBJ1-2; D unclear. Trimming took off 5 bases at V and 8 bases at J, with 15 bases between the two ends. Germline CDR1 MNHEY, CDR2 SVGAGI. The CDR3 runs to 13 residues. This CDR3 is CASSPLPDVGYTF. CDR3 coding DNA: TGTGCCAGCAGTCCACTACCCGACGTCGGCTACACCTTC.

This clone was counted a few times. The chain is built from TRBV9 and TRBJ2-3; 8 nucleotides agree with TRBD2. The germline V gene encodes CDR1 SGDLS and CDR2 YYNGEE. The trim removed 4 bases at V and 0 bases at J, leaving 4 bases unmatched. The CDR3 is made up of 15 amino acids. In DNA form, the CDR3 reads TGTGCCAGCAGCCTTTCTAGCGGGAGCACAGATACGCAGTATTTT. Translated, it gives CASSLSSGSTDTQYF.

The chain carries TRBV12-5 and TRBJ2-3; 11 nucleotides agree with TRBD2. CDR3 length equals 15 residues. After removal of 5 bases from V and 1 base from J, the junction contained 2 bases not matched to a gene. Per germline, CDR1 LGHNT and CDR2 FRNRAP. The CDR3 here is CASGPGLAGTDTQYF. The CDR3 coding sequence is TGTGCTAGTGGTCCGGGACTAGCGGGCACAGATACGCAGTATTTT.

V and J are TRBV5-1 and TRBJ2-1, with D tentatively TRBD2 (7 bases). The CDR3 runs 14 residues. Trimming left V 4 bases short and J 6 bases short, with 14 bases between. CDR1 and CDR2 from the germline V gene are SGHRS and YFSETQ. The CDR3 reads CASSPGGRGNEQFF. The CDR3 DNA reads as TGCGCCAGCAGCCCGGGAGGCAGGGGCAATGAGCAGTTCTTC.

This clone was detected only once. J is TRBJ2-1 and V is TRBV6-5, with 7 positions matching TRBD2. This CDR3 spans 15 amino acids. Germline V lookup: CDR1 MNHEY, CDR2 SVGAGI. Trimming at V came to 4 bases and at J to 7 bases, leaving 10 bases not matched to a gene. The DNA of the CDR3 is TGTGCCAGCAGTTCACCTGGGGAGGGGATGAATGAGCAGTTCTTC. Translated: CASSSPGEGMNEQFF.

This chain's CDR3 is CAWSPGTGWGYTF. The CDR3 nucleotides are TGTGCCTGGAGTCCCGGGACAGGGTGGGGCTACACCTTC. The chain joins TRBV30 to TRBJ1-2; 9 bases are a match to TRBD1. This CDR3 has 13 amino acids. V trimming: 2 bases; J trimming: 8 bases; junction bases outside the gene matches: 6. The germline CDR1 and CDR2 sequences are GTSNPN and SVGIG (reference sequence).

The DNA of the CDR3 is TGTGCCAGCAGTGGAGGTAGCGGGGGGGCAGATACGCAGTATTTT. Its translation: CASSGGSGGADTQYF. This chain uses TRBV2 with TRBJ2-3; TRBD2 agrees at 11 bases. The CDR3 contains 15 residues. The germline CDR1 and CDR2 sequences are SNHLY and FYNNEI. With 4 bases clipped from V and 4 bases from J, the junction kept 4 bases outside the gene matches.

The chain carries TRBV30 and TRBJ2-3; TRBD2 matches at 9 bases. J was trimmed by 1 base and V by 4 bases; bases with no gene match: 3. CDR3 length equals 14 residues. Germline lookup yields CDR1 GTSNPN and CDR2 SVGIG (reference sequence). This CDR3 reads CAWKGLAGTDTQYF. CDR3 bases: TGTGCCTGGAAGGGACTAGCAGGCACAGATACGCAGTATTTT.

The chain is built from TRBV18 and TRBJ2-1; 9 nucleotides line up with TRBD1. Looked up from germline, CDR1 is KGHSH and CDR2 is LQKENI. This CDR3 has 15 amino acids. J was trimmed by 5 bases and V by 4 bases; bases with no gene match: 6. CDR3 amino acids: CASSLARDRDNEQFF. CDR3 in DNA: TGTGCCAGCTCACTTGCTCGGGACAGGGACAATGAGCAGTTCTTC.

This clone was detected once. The CDR3 DNA is TGTGCCAGCAGCTTAAGGGGGGTTAGCGGGAGCTACGAGCAGTACTTC. It encodes CASSLRGVSGSYEQYF. V and J are TRBV7-9 and TRBJ2-7, with TRBD2 matching 9 bases. This CDR3 comprises 16 residues. V shed 2 bases and J 3 bases; nucleotides not matched to a gene: 8. CDR1 is SEHNR, CDR2 FQNEAQ, per germline (reference sequence). Full variable domain (remainder filled in from reference TRBV7-9 and TRBJ2-7): DTGVSQNPRHKITKRGQNVTFRCDPISEHNRLYWYRQTLGQGPEFLTYFQNEAQLEKSRLLSDRFSAERPKGSFSTLEIQRTEQGDSAMYLCASSLRGVSGSYEQYFGPGTRLTVT.

The table lists this clone with a few counts. CDR3: CASSLGSLARQPQHF. In nucleotides, the CDR3 is TGTGCCAGCAGCTTGGGGAGTCTAGCCAGGCAGCCCCAGCATTTT. This chain connects TRBV5-8 to TRBJ1-5; D not certain. V lost 0 bases, J lost 7 bases, and 14 bases lay in between. CDR3 size: 15 residues. Germline V CDR1 and CDR2: SGHTS, YDEGEE.

The chain couples TRBV5-1 to TRBJ2-1, with 14 bases identical to TRBD2. J lost 0 bases, V lost 2 bases, and 10 bases had no gene match. The CDR3 sequence is 20 residues long. The germline CDR1 and CDR2 sequences are SGHRS and YFSETQ. CDR3: CASSLNPGLAGESSYNEQFF. The DNA for the CDR3 is TGCGCCAGCAGCTTAAACCCGGGACTAGCGGGAGAAAGCTCCTACAATGAGCAGTTCTTC.

The chain is built from TRBV7-9 and TRBJ2-1; weak D call: TRBD2 (6 bases). CDR1 SEHNR and CDR2 FQNEAQ come from the germline V gene (reference sequence). Trimming shortened V by 9 bases and J by 5 bases, and 17 bases separated the two germline ends. The CDR3 runs to 14 residues. The chain's CDR3 is CASLAGGGNNEQFF. DNA of the CDR3: TGTGCCAGTCTTGCTGGCGGCGGGAACAATGAGCAGTTCTTC.

V gene TRBV6-5 combines with J gene TRBJ2-2; D possibly corresponds to TRBD2 (5 bases). The CDR3 runs to 13 residues. V was shortened by 6 bases and J by 8 bases, with 13 bases between the two germline ends. Germline CDR1 and CDR2: MNHEY and SVGAGI. The CDR3: CASRQRESGELFF. CDR3 DNA sequence: TGTGCCAGCAGGCAAAGGGAGTCTGGGGAGCTGTTTTTT.

The rearrangement uses TRBV6-6 and TRBJ2-1; the match to TRBD1 covers 8 bases. The CDR3 totals 14 residues. Germline V gene sequence: CDR1 MNHNY, CDR2 SVGAGI (reference sequence). J lost 12 bases, V lost 2 bases, and 9 bases had no gene match. The CDR3 here is CASSYRPGQGGQFF. The CDR3 nucleotides are TGTGCCAGCAGTTACCGACCAGGACAGGGCGGGCAGTTCTTC.

V is TRBV11-3 and J is TRBJ1-5; D perhaps matches TRBD1 (6 bases). This CDR3 is 13 amino acids long. Trimming shortened V by 5 bases and J by 5 bases, and 10 bases separated the two germline ends. The germline CDR1 and CDR2 sequences are SGHNT and YENEEA. The CDR3 sequence: CASSPGGHQPQHF. DNA of the CDR3: TGTGCCAGCAGCCCGGGGGGCCATCAGCCCCAGCATTTT.

CDR3 loop: CASSFSGTGTDTQYF. In DNA, the CDR3 is TGTGCCAGCAGCTTTTCCGGGACAGGGACAGATACGCAGTATTTT. The chain recombines TRBV11-3 with TRBJ2-3, with 9 bases that match TRBD1. This CDR3 comprises 15 residues. J was trimmed by 3 bases and V by 3 bases; bases with no gene match: 4. Germline CDR1 reads SGHNT; CDR2 reads YENEEA.

V is TRBV2 and J is TRBJ1-1; possible D gene TRBD1, 6 bases. This CDR3 contains 15 residues. Germline CDR1 is SNHLY and CDR2 is FYNNEI. V gave up 6 bases and J gave up 0 bases, with 14 bases separating them. The CDR3 DNA is TGTGCCAGCAGAGATCTACAGGGATTGAACACTGAAGCTTTCTTT. Translated, it gives CASRDLQGLNTEAFF.

This clone was observed a handful of times. The chain links TRBV14 to TRBJ1-4; 7 nucleotides line up with TRBD1. Germline CDR1 reads SGHDN; CDR2 reads FVKESK. V shed 0 bases and J 7 bases; nucleotides not matched to a gene: 8. This CDR3 region has 16 residues. The CDR3 coding sequence is TGTGCCAGCAGCCAAGAGATCAGGGGGAAAGTTGAAAAACTGTTTTTT. Protein: CASSQEIRGKVEKLFF.

The rearrangement links TRBV6-5 to TRBJ2-7; TRBD2 matches 7 bases. Germline V CDR1 and CDR2: MNHEY, SVGAGI. V gave up 2 bases and J gave up 3 bases; unmatched junction bases: 7. The CDR3 has 15 amino acids. Here the CDR3 DNA reads TGTGCCAGCAGTTACGCGGGAGAACCCATCTACGAGCAGTACTTC. It specifies CASSYAGEPIYEQYF.

The V call is TRBV27, the J call TRBJ2-7; tentatively, D is TRBD2 (5 bases). Germline V gene data show CDR1 as MNHEY and CDR2 as SMNVEV (reference sequence). V shed 2 bases and J shed 5 bases, with 7 bases lying between them. This CDR3 spans 12 amino acids. The CDR3 reads CASSLVGNEQYF. The DNA for the CDR3 is TGTGCCAGCAGTTTAGTCGGGAACGAGCAGTACTTC.

CDR3 loop: CASSLDGGPYYEQYF. CDR3 in DNA: TGCGCCAGCAGCCTCGACGGGGGGCCCTACTACGAGCAGTACTTC. The chain is built from TRBV4-1 and TRBJ2-7; possible D gene TRBD2, 7 bases. The germline V and J ends were trimmed by 4 bases and 3 bases, with 16 bases remaining between them. Looked up from germline, CDR1 is MGHRA and CDR2 is YSYEKL. The CDR3 spans 15 residues.

This chain links TRBV11-1 with TRBJ2-7; 7 positions agree with TRBD1. CDR1 is SGHAT and CDR2 is FQDESV in the germline V gene (reference sequence). The trim removed 6 bases at V and 1 base at J, leaving 3 bases unmatched. This CDR3 contains 13 residues. CDR3 DNA sequence: TGTGCCAGCAGTAGACAGGGATCCTACGAGCAGTACTTC. Encoded protein: CASSRQGSYEQYF.

The chain employs TRBV5-1 and TRBJ1-1; TRBD1 aligns across 9 bases. CDR1 and CDR2 from the germline V gene are SGHRS and YFSETQ. Trimming took 4 bases from V and 1 from J; bases not matched to a gene: 11. The CDR3 runs 17 residues. The CDR3 DNA sequence: TGCGCCAGCAGCAAAGGGGGAACAGGGGGCTGGAACACTGAAGCTTTCTTT. This codes for CASSKGGTGGWNTEAFF.